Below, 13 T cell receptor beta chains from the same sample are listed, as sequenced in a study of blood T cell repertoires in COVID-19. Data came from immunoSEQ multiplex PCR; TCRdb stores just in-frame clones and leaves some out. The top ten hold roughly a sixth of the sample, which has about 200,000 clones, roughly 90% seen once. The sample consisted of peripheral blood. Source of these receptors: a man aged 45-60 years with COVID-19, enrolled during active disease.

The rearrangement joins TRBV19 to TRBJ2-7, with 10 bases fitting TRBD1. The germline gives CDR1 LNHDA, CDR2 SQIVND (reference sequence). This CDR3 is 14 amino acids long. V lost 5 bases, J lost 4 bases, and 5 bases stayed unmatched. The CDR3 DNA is TGTGCCAGTAGTGCTGGGACAGGGGTTTACGAGCAGTACTTC. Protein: CASSAGTGVYEQYF.

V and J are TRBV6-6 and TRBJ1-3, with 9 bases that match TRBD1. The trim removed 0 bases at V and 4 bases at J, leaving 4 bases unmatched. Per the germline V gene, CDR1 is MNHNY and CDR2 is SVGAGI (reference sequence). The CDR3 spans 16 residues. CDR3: CASSYSGQGLGNTIYF. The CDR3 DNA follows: TGTGCCAGCAGTTACTCGGGACAGGGTTTAGGAAACACCATATATTTT.

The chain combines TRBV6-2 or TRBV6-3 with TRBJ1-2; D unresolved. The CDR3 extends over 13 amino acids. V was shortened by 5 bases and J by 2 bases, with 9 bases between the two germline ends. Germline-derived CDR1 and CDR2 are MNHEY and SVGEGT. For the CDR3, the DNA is TGTGCCAGCAGTCAACGCAGAAACTATGGCTACACCTTC. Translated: CASSQRRNYGYTF.

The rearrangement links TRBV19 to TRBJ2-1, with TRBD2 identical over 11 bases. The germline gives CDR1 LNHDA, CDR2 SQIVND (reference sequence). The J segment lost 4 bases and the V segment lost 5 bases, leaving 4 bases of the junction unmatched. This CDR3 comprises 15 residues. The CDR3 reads CASSGLAGGYNEQFF. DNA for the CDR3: TGTGCCAGTAGTGGCCTAGCGGGAGGTTACAATGAGCAGTTCTTC.

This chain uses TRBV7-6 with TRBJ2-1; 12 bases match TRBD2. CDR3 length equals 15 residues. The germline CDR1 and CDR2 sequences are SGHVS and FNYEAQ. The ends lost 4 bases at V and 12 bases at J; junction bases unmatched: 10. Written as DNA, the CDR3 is TGTGCCAGCAGCTCCCGGACTAGCGGGGCCGAGACGCAGTTCTTC. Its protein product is CASSSRTSGAETQFF.

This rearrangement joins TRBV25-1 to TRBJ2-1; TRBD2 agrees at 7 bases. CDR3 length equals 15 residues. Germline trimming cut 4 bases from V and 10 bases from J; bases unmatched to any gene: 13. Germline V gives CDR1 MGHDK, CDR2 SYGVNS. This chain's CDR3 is CASSGGMGRAGEQFF. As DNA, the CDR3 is TGTGCCAGCAGTGGGGGGATGGGGAGGGCCGGGGAGCAGTTCTTC. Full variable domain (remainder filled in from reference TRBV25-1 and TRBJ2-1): EADIYQTPRYLVIGTGKKITLECSQTMGHDKMYWYQQDPGMELHLIHYSYGVNSTEKGDLSSESTVSRIRTEHFPLTLESARPSHTSQYLCASSGGMGRAGEQFFGPGTRLTVL.

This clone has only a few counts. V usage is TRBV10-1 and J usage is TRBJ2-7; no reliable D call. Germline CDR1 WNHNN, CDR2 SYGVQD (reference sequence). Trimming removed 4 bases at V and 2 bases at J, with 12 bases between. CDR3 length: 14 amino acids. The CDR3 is CASSATANTYEQYF. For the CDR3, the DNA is TGCGCCAGCAGTGCTACTGCCAATACCTACGAGCAGTACTTC.

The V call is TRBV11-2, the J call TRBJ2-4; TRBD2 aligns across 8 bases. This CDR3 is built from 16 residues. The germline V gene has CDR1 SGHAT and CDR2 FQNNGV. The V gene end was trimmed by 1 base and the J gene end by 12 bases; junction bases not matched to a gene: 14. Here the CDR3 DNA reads TGTGCCAGCAGCTTAGTACCCGGGACTAGTCGAACGGGTCAGTACTTC. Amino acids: CASSLVPGTSRTGQYF.

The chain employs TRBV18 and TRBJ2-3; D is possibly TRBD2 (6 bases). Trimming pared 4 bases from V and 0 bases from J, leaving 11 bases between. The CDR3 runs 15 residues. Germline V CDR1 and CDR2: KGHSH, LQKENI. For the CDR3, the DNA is TGTGCCAGCTCACTCAGCGGGCCTAGCACAGATACGCAGTATTTT. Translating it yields CASSLSGPSTDTQYF.

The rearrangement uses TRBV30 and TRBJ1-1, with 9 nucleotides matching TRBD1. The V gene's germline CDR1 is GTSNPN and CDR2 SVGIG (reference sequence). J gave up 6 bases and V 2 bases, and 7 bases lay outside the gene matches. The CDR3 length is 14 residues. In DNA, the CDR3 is TGTGCCTGGAGTCCCCGACAGGGGGGGGCTGAAGCTTTCTTT. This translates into CAWSPRQGGAEAFF.

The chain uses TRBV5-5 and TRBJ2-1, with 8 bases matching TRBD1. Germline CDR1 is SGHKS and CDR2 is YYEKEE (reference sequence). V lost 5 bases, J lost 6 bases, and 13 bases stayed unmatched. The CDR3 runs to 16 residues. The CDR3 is CASRRSDRGISNEQFF. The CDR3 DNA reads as TGTGCCAGCAGGAGATCCGACAGGGGCATCAGCAATGAGCAGTTCTTC.

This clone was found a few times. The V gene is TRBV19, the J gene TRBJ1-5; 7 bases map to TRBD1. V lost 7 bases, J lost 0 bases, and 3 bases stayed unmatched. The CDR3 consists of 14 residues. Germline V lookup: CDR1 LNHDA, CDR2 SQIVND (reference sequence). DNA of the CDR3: TGTGCCAGTATGTCAGGGGGTAGCAATCAGCCCCAGCATTTT. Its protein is CASMSGGSNQPQHF.

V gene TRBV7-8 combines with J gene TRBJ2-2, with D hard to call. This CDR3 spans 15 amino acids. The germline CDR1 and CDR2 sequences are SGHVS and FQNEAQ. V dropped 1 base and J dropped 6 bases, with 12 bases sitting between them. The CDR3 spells CASSLGEASAGELFF. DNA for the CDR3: TGTGCCAGCAGCTTAGGAGAGGCATCGGCCGGGGAGCTGTTTTTT.